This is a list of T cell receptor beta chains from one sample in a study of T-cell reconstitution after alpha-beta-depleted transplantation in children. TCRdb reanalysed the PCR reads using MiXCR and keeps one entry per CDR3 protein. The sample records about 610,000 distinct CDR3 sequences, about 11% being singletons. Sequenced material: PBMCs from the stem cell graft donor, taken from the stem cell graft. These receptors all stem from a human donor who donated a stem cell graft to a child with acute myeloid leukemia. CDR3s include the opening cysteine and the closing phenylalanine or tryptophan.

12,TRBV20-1,CSARTQGTEAFF
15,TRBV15,CATSVGLAVTDTQYF
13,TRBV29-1,CSVEGSGVHEQYF
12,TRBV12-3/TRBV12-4,CASSVGLAGGPF
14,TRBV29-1,CSVVEDRGNYGYTF
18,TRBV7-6,CASSLEGVSGLITDQQYF
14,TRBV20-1,CSAQTGTTLGEQYF
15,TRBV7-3,CASSPSRGTSNEQFF
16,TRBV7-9,CASSLFWTSRNNEQFF
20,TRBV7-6,CASSLGSDGATSGPSYEQYF
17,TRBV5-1,CASSLMPGALLNTEAFF
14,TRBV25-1,CASSEYTSADTQYF
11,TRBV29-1,CSVDRGQTQYF
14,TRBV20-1,CSAGPPGLGTEAFF
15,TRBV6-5,CASSHRGTLTGELFF
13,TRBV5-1,CASRSTGPYGYTF
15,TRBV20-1,CSAPPGLALYNEQFF
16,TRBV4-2,CASSQGTGGQNTEAFF
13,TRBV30,CAWSRAGQETQYF
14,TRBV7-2,CASSLVAVQETQYF
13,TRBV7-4,CACCWDYTDTQYF
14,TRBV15,CATSIMGGAETQYF
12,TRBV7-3,CASSPANREAFF
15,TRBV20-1,CSARDSGRDTDTQYF
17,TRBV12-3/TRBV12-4,CASTTVTSGSPQETQYF
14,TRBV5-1,CASSLTTTGYGYTF
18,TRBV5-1,CASSLRALALGGTDTQYF
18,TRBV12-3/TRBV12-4,CASSLGGAGASSYNEQFF
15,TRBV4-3,CASSQDGTAYNEQFF
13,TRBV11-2,CASSFTRDTEAFF
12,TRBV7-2,CASSLVALALFF
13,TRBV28,CASSPLGNYGYTF
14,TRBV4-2,CASSQVAVNTEAFF
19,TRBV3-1,CASSQEGAEEAMGTDTQYF
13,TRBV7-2,CASQLGSGQPQHF
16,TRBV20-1,CSARGLSGRADRELFF
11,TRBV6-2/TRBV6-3,CATKKEYGYTF
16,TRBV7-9,CASSWTGRGSNNEQFF
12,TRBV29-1,CSVGNTNQPQHF
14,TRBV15,CATSYPRGDQPQHF
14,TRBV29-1,CSVEAGIFNTEAFF
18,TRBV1,CTSSPPKTSGSTDYEQYF
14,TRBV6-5,CASSPGDGNNEQFF
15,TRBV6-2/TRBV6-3,CASSDPGQVPDTQYF
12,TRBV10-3,CASGGSSYEQYF
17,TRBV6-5,CASSYLTDIYSNQPQHF
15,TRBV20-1,CSAQSAGGPGETQYF
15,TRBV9,CASSPSVVIVYEQYF
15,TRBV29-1,CSAVTGPRNTGELFF
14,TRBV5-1,CASRQNGALETQYF
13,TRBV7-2,CASSSRDRGIQYF
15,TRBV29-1,CSAWTPDSSGNTIYF
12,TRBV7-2,CASSLVNQPQHF
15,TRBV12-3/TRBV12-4,CASSSRGGSGNTIYF
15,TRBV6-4,CASMPQGGGYNEQFF
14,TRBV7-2,CASSLVRGTGELFF
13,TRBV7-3,CASSYAGTGTQYF
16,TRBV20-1,CSARDNSRFYSYEQYF
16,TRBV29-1,CSVEGGGQWEGYEQYF